A selection of T cell receptor beta chains follows, all from one sample in a study of blood T cell repertoires in COVID-19. Assay: immunoSEQ multiplex PCR; the TCRdb copy retains only in-frame clones and omits some. The data show around 450,000 clones, with about 90% seen just once and about 0.6% held by the top ten. Source material: PBMCs or T cells enriched from blood (not recorded which). All receptors come from a young man who had recovered from COVID-19. The CDR3 runs from the conserved cysteine through the conserved F or W. D genes are given only for firm matches. Part of the rows lack a size; the others show once, few, many or a class for expanded clones.

D gene: .
clone size: .
V gene: TRBV27
J gene: TRBJ2-7
CDR3 DNA: TGTGCCAGCAGAGAGAGACGGAGCTCCTACGAGCAGTACTTC
CDR3 protein: CASRERRSSYEQYF

D gene: TRBD2
clone size: .
V gene: TRBV4-2
J gene: TRBJ2-7
CDR3 DNA: TGTGCCAGCAGCCAAATTCGCCTAGCGGACTCCTACGAGCAGTACTTC
CDR3 protein: CASSQIRLADSYEQYF

D gene: TRBD1
clone size: .
V gene: TRBV5-8
J gene: TRBJ2-3
CDR3 DNA: TGTGCCAGCAGCCATGACAGGGATTACACAGATACGCAGTATTTT
CDR3 protein: CASSHDRDYTDTQYF

D gene: .
clone size: .
V gene: TRBV19
J gene: TRBJ2-7
CDR3 DNA: TGTGCCAGTAGTATAGCAGGGGGGCTCGACGAGCAGTACTTC
CDR3 protein: CASSIAGGLDEQYF

D gene: TRBD2
clone size: few
V gene: TRBV5-4
J gene: TRBJ2-3
CDR3 DNA: TGTGCCAGCAGCTTGGACCTGCGGGGGGTCAGCACAGATACGCAGTATTTT
CDR3 protein: CASSLDLRGVSTDTQYF

D gene: .
clone size: once
V gene: TRBV19
J gene: TRBJ1-5
CDR3 DNA: TGTGCCAGTAAAGACGGGGGTAATCAGCCCCAGCATTTT
CDR3 protein: CASKDGGNQPQHF

D gene: TRBD1
clone size: .
V gene: TRBV3-1/TRBV3-2
J gene: TRBJ1-3
CDR3 DNA: TGTGCCAGCAGCCAAATGACAGGGGGAAGGTCTGGAAACACCATATATTTT
CDR3 protein: CASSQMTGGRSGNTIYF

D gene: .
clone size: .
V gene: TRBV3-1/TRBV3-2
J gene: TRBJ1-1
CDR3 DNA: TGTGCCAGCAGCCACGGGACAAGGGAAGCTTTCTTT
CDR3 protein: CASSHGTREAFF

D gene: .
clone size: .
V gene: TRBV2
J gene: TRBJ1-2
CDR3 DNA: TGTGCCAGCAGTGACAGGGATGGGTATGGCTACACCTTC
CDR3 protein: CASSDRDGYGYTF

D gene: TRBD1
clone size: many
V gene: TRBV30
J gene: TRBJ1-5
CDR3 DNA: TGTGCCTGGGGACAGGGGGGTACAAATCAGCCCCAGCATTTT
CDR3 protein: CAWGQGGTNQPQHF

D gene: .
clone size: .
V gene: TRBV4-1
J gene: TRBJ1-5
CDR3 DNA: TGCGCCAGCAGCCAGGAGAGCAATCAGCCCCAGCATTTT
CDR3 protein: CASSQESNQPQHF

D gene: .
clone size: .
V gene: TRBV5-8
J gene: TRBJ1-3
CDR3 DNA: TGTGCCAGCAGCTTGGTTGGGGCCACCATATATTTT
CDR3 protein: CASSLVGATIYF

D gene: .
clone size: .
V gene: TRBV27
J gene: TRBJ2-6
CDR3 DNA: TGTGCCAACAGGAGCTCTGGGGCCAACGTCCTGACTTTC
CDR3 protein: CANRSSGANVLTF

D gene: TRBD2
clone size: few
V gene: TRBV10-1
J gene: TRBJ2-5
CDR3 DNA: TGCGCCAGCAGTCCGGACCGGCGGGAGGAGACCCAGTACTTC
CDR3 protein: CASSPDRREETQYF

D gene: .
clone size: .
V gene: TRBV5-1
J gene: TRBJ1-1
CDR3 DNA: TGCGCCAGCAGCCTAAAACAGGGAAACACTGAAGCTTTCTTT
CDR3 protein: CASSLKQGNTEAFF

D gene: TRBD1
clone size: once
V gene: TRBV19
J gene: TRBJ1-5
CDR3 DNA: TGTGCCAGTAGTATCGCTGCGGGACAGCAGCAGCCCCAGCATTTT
CDR3 protein: CASSIAAGQQQPQHF

D gene: TRBD1
clone size: .
V gene: TRBV7-3
J gene: TRBJ2-7
CDR3 DNA: TGTGCCAGCAGCCCCCTGGCAGGGGGCGAGCAGTACTTC
CDR3 protein: CASSPLAGGEQYF

D gene: TRBD2
clone size: .
V gene: TRBV2
J gene: TRBJ2-7
CDR3 DNA: TGTGCCAGCAGTGACCCGACGGCGGGAGGTTACGACGAGCAGTACTTC
CDR3 protein: CASSDPTAGGYDEQYF

D gene: .
clone size: .
V gene: TRBV9
J gene: TRBJ1-2
CDR3 DNA: TGTGCCAGCAGCACCCGCAACGGGGGATATAGCTATGGCTACACCTTC
CDR3 protein: CASSTRNGGYSYGYTF

D gene: TRBD2
clone size: .
V gene: TRBV19
J gene: TRBJ2-1
CDR3 DNA: TGTGCCAGTAGTCGGGGGGGGACTAGCGGGACCGAGCAGTTCTTC
CDR3 protein: CASSRGGTSGTEQFF

D gene: .
clone size: .
V gene: TRBV5-8
J gene: TRBJ2-5
CDR3 DNA: TGTGCCAGCAGCTTATTCCGGGGTTTTCAAGAGACCCAGTACTTC
CDR3 protein: CASSLFRGFQETQYF

D gene: .
clone size: .
V gene: TRBV3-1/TRBV3-2
J gene: TRBJ1-6
CDR3 DNA: TGTGCCAGCAGCCAAGAGGCCGGACTGTACTCACCCCTCCACTTT
CDR3 protein: CASSQEAGLYSPLHF

D gene: TRBD2
clone size: .
V gene: TRBV7-6
J gene: TRBJ2-3
CDR3 DNA: TGTGCCAGCAGCTTAGGGGTAGCGGGAGGCGATACGCAGTATTTT
CDR3 protein: CASSLGVAGGDTQYF

D gene: TRBD2
clone size: .
V gene: TRBV27
J gene: TRBJ2-1
CDR3 DNA: TGTGCCAGTAGCGGGAGTCCCTACAATGAGCAGTTCTTC
CDR3 protein: CASSGSPYNEQFF

D gene: TRBD1
clone size: .
V gene: TRBV7-9
J gene: TRBJ1-1
CDR3 DNA: TGTGCCAGCAGCGAGACAGGGCCGGAAGCTTTCTTT
CDR3 protein: CASSETGPEAFF

D gene: TRBD1
clone size: .
V gene: TRBV10-2
J gene: TRBJ2-7
CDR3 DNA: TGCGCCAGCAGGGACAGGTTCTACGAGCAGTACTTC
CDR3 protein: CASRDRFYEQYF

D gene: TRBD1
clone size: .
V gene: TRBV5-1
J gene: TRBJ1-1
CDR3 DNA: TGCGCCAGCAGCCTCAGGACAGGGGGCTTGAACACTGAAGCTTTCTTT
CDR3 protein: CASSLRTGGLNTEAFF

D gene: TRBD1
clone size: .
V gene: TRBV27
J gene: TRBJ1-4
CDR3 DNA: TGTGCCAGCAGCCGGGACAGGGCGGGTGAAAAACTGTTTTTT
CDR3 protein: CASSRDRAGEKLFF

D gene: TRBD2
clone size: .
V gene: TRBV28
J gene: TRBJ2-1
CDR3 DNA: TGTGCCAGCAGACCGGCGGGACTAGCTGATGAGCAGTTCTTC
CDR3 protein: CASRPAGLADEQFF

D gene: TRBD1
clone size: .
V gene: TRBV2
J gene: TRBJ1-2
CDR3 DNA: TGTGCCAGCAGGGCCGGGACAGGGGGCATTCATGGCTACACCTTC
CDR3 protein: CASRAGTGGIHGYTF

D gene: .
clone size: .
V gene: TRBV2
J gene: TRBJ1-6
CDR3 DNA: TGTGCCAGCAGTGAAAGGGAGGGAGGGTTCAGGGGACCCCTCCACTTT
CDR3 protein: CASSEREGGFRGPLHF

D gene: TRBD1
clone size: once
V gene: TRBV6-5
J gene: TRBJ2-5
CDR3 DNA: TGTGCCAGCAGAGGACAGGGGAGCGGCGGGACCCAGTACTTC
CDR3 protein: CASRGQGSGGTQYF

D gene: .
clone size: .
V gene: TRBV5-1
J gene: TRBJ1-2
CDR3 DNA: TGCGCCAGCAACATCGGAACTGACGGAGGGCAGAGTGGCTACACCTTC
CDR3 protein: CASNIGTDGGQSGYTF